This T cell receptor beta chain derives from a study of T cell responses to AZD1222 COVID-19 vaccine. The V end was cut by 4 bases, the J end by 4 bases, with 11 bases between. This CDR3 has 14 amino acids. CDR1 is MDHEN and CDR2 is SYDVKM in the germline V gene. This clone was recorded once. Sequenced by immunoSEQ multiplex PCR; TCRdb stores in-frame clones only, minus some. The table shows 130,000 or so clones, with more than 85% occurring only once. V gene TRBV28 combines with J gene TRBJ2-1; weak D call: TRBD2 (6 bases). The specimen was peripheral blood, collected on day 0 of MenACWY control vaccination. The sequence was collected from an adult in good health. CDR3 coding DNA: TGTGCCAGCAGTTCTATAGCGGAGTACAATGAGCAGTTCTTC. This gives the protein CASSSIAEYNEQFF.